This T cell receptor (beta chain) was sequenced during a study of beta chain features in type 1 diabetes. Study conclusions and caveats: There was a possibility that cDNA sequencing over-represented cells with high TCR expression.

This clone was detected a few times. Antigen: not known. The CDR3 sequence is 13 residues long. Trimming shortened V by 6 bases and J by 2 bases, and 11 bases separated the two germline ends. Germline values: CDR1 MDHEN, CDR2 SYDVKM. The study reverse transcribed the entire isolated RNA, so it sequenced expressed TCRB transcripts. The table came from immunoSEQ multiplex PCR; TCRdb's copy has only in-frame clones and leaves some out. The sample includes roughly 610,000 clones, roughly a sixth of them seen just once. Sorting with CD45RO/CCR7/CD25/CD127/CD95/CD27 yielded naive, central memory, regulatory and stem-like memory CD4+ cells.

This receptor was taken from a man aged 18 to 29 in good health. The sequenced material came from naive CD4+ T cells from blood. The chain recombines TRBV28 with TRBJ2-7; D remains unclear. The CDR3 protein is CASRASSAYEQYF. CDR3 bases: TGTGCCAGCAGGGCCTCCTCAGCCTACGAGCAGTACTTC.